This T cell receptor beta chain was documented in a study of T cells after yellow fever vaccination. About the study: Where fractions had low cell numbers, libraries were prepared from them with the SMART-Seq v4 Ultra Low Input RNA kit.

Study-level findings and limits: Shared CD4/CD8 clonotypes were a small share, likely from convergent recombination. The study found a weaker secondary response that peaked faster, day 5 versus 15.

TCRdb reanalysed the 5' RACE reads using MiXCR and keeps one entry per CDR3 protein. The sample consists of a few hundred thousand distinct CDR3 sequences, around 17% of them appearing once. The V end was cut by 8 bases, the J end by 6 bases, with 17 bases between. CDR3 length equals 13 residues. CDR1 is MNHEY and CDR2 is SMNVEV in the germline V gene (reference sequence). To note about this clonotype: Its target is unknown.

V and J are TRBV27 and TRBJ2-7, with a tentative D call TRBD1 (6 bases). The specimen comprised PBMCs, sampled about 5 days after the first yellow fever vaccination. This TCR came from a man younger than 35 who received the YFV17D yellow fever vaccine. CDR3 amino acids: CASRLRQGSEQYF. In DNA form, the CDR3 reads TGTGCCAGCCGTCTTCGGCAGGGGAGCGAGCAGTACTTC.